This T cell receptor (beta chain) was observed in a study of shared clonotypes between healthy human individuals (dated by TCRdb to 2018 to 2021). For the wider study: Two women and three men aged 18 to 49 years were included in the cohort. To estimate repertoire size and how much clonotypes are shared between individuals, the study performed deep sequencing of blood TCR repertoires from a few healthy adults. Libraries were prepared and TCR repertoires were sequenced by different laboratories using diverse techniques, in order to increase sequencing depth and limit assay-specific biases. Each donor's leukapheresis produced roughly between roughly 0.85 and 9 billion PBMCs. Per donor, three plates each were used for CD4 naive and CD4 memory, two for CD8 naive, and one for CD8 memory.

General findings and caveats noted by the study authors: When several donors were compared, the shared fraction of clonotypes was around 4.6% for naive CD4, about 4% for naive CD8, roughly 2.5% for memory CD4, and less than 0.45% for memory CD8. The small number of donors limited the genetic and exposure-history diversity represented. Only blood was sampled, and tissue TCR repertoires likely differ from those in blood. Naive subsets generally had larger estimated clonotype richness than memory subsets did. Pairwise subsampling led to the expectation that sequencing depth would affect the degree of clonotype sharing among donors. Higher generation probabilities were observed for clonotypes shared by all four sorted-subset donors than for non-shared clonotypes. Even with the large sequencing depth, rarefaction of the sorted-subset datasets indicated that sequencing was incomplete.

Reading from cysteine to phenylalanine, the CDR3 counts 14 amino acids. Just the 42-base CDR3 DNA is kept, in frame starting at base 1. Taken from the germline V gene (reference sequence), the CDR1 and CDR2 loops are MNHNY and SVGAGI. Trimming removed 0 bases from V and 0 bases from J, leaving 5 bases between the germline ends. TCR CDR3 regions were amplified from genomic DNA by multiplex PCR using the deep immunoSEQ assay. Extracted genomic DNA from each cell subset was distributed evenly across all wells of several immunoSEQ 96-well plates, and each plate was treated as a replicate. Each replicate PCR for sorted subsets received roughly 200 ng genomic DNA, equal to about 30,000 T cell genomes. The purified libraries were quantified using a Qubit 3.0 fluorometer, sized with a Bioanalyzer 2100, and then quantified again using the KAPA Library Quantification kit. Every immunoSEQ 96-well plate was sequenced on a dedicated single-read 150-cycle Illumina NextSeq 550 flow cell. The authors' analysis ran thus. The immunoSEQ output contained only junctional sequences without quality scores, so filtering could not match that applied to full-length reads. Sequences were annotated with PyIR, a Python wrapper for IgBLAST v1.9, and V/J genes and CDR3 were assigned using IMGT germline references. Any read was removed if the V/J assignment was weak (E-value above 1e-6), the CDR3 was missing, or the read contained stop codons, out-of-frame junctions, or ambiguous translated residues. V3J clonotypes were defined by identical inferred V gene, J gene, and CDR3 amino acid sequence. To compute the percentage overlap between repertoires, the number of shared unique clonotypes was divided by the size of the smaller repertoire. Richness of each repertoire was evaluated using RTK rarefaction, the Chao1 estimator, and Recon v2.1 estimates of unobserved clonotypes. For all TCRbeta clonotypes obtained by the gDNA method from four donors, generation probabilities were computed with OLGA. The immuneACCESS repertoire file appears here via TCRdb, limited to in-frame rearrangements. These files lack a portion of the clones; in checked studies, under half of the deficit traces to unresolved V genes, and the cause of the others is not known. D and trimming come from the DNA, and the V and J calls and clone size come from that table. This sample lists around 700,000 clones; around 72% were detected once. Around 2% of the sample comes from the top ten.

In regard to this clone: Its antigen target is currently unknown. No much larger clone is present one base from it, and per-base qualities are unavailable.

Donors were healthy HIV-negative adults with no recently reported acute infections or vaccinations. Only Caucasian adults living in Nashville, Tennessee, USA were represented among the donors. CD4+ T cells were enriched by magnetic negative selection, after which naive cells were positively selected on CD45RA and the negative fraction was taken as the memory subset. After blood collection by leukapheresis, PBMCs were isolated using Ficoll-Histopaque density gradient centrifugation and then cryopreserved in the vapor phase of liquid nitrogen. Analytical flow cytometry was used to check the purity and quantity of every magnetically sorted T cell population. Genomic DNA was isolated from every sorted fraction and measured by UV absorbance on a Nanodrop 2000c.

The TCR originated in a woman aged 25 to 39 in good health. Sequencing was performed on memory CD4+ T cells sorted from blood. The cell subset or site label, as the study defines it: CD45RA-negative fraction. The rearranged segments are TRBV6-6 and TRBJ1-2; the D gene is not confidently resolved. For the CDR3, the sequence is CASSYSATNYGYTF. The bases read TGTGCCAGCAGTTACTCGGCTACTAACTATGGCTACACCTTC.